This TCR beta chain was profiled in a study of blood T cell repertoires in COVID-19. Across the whole study: Material from acute and convalescent COVID-19 was sourced from the United States, Italy and Spain. From T cells, B-cell-depleted T cells, or PBMCs came the material, which was cDNA or gDNA.

Looked up from germline, CDR1 is LGHDT and CDR2 is YNNKEL (reference sequence). The ends were cut back, 1 base at V and 4 bases at J, with 5 bases in the middle. There are 13 residues in the CDR3. Turning to this clone: Within the sample, other DNA sequences also encode this same CDR3.

Authors' methods: Amplification of reference gene primers was used by the study to estimate nucleated cell counts. Clones were read by immunoSEQ multiplex PCR, and TCRdb kept only the in-frame ones, dropping some. That table is the source of V, J and clone size, and D and trimming were worked out from the DNA. The table includes 210,000 or so clones, approximately 85% detected once. The chain employs TRBV3-1 (or the pseudogene TRBV3-2) and TRBJ1-3; no firm D call. Material: peripheral blood. This clonotype originated in a woman aged 70-85 years with active or convalescent COVID-19. CDR3 coding DNA: TGTGCCAGCAGCCAAGTCTCCGGAAACACCATATATTTT. It yields the protein CASSQVSGNTIYF.